Below, 32 T cell receptor beta chains from the same sample are listed, as sequenced in a study of cytomegalovirus exposure and HLA in healthy donors. Use of 60 Vbeta and 13 Jbeta primers characterized the PCR. The method was immunoSEQ multiplex PCR; TCRdb's version includes in-frame clones alone and lacks a portion of them. This sample's table has about 190,000 clones. The sequenced sample consisted of PBMCs. Receptors originate from a man aged 25 to 40 in good health and CMV-seronegative.

The chain employs TRBV5-1 and TRBJ1-6; D is unresolved. The CDR3 runs 15 residues. CDR1 is SGHRS, CDR2 YFSETQ, per germline. The V gene lost 4 bases and the J gene lost 9 bases, with 17 bases spanning the gap. The CDR3 nucleotides are TGCGCCAGCAGCCCCGGGGTGGGCGCCGGTTCACCCCTCCACTTT. Its translation: CASSPGVGAGSPLHF.

CDR3 sequence reads: CASSLESRGVSGNTIYF. CDR3 nucleotide sequence: TGTGCCAGCAGCTTGGAGAGCAGGGGAGTTTCTGGAAACACCATATATTTT. The chain links TRBV5-4 to TRBJ1-3; TRBD1 is a possible D gene (6 bases). Germline V gene data show CDR1 as SGHNT and CDR2 as YYREEE (reference sequence). This CDR3 region has 17 residues. The V and J ends lost 0 bases and 1 base respectively, with 14 bases between them.

CDR3 in DNA: TGTGCCAGTAGTATAGTAGGGGCAGGCTCTGGAAACACCATATATTTT. The encoded protein is CASSIVGAGSGNTIYF. The gene calls are TRBV19 and TRBJ1-3; D is possibly TRBD1 (5 bases). The CDR3 loop spans 16 amino acids. Trimming pared 1 base from V and 0 bases from J, leaving 10 bases between. CDR1 is LNHDA and CDR2 is SQIVND in the germline V gene (reference sequence).

The chain recombines TRBV9 with TRBJ2-1; maybe TRBD2 (5 bases). The CDR3 has 16 amino acids. Trimming stripped 3 bases from V and 5 bases from J, with 18 bases between. Germline V gene lookup returns CDR1 SGDLS and CDR2 YYNGEE. CDR3 sequence: CASSGVAYAGNNEQFF. Here the CDR3 DNA reads TGTGCCAGCAGCGGAGTAGCGTACGCCGGCAACAATGAGCAGTTCTTC.

Regarding this clone: This likely comes from a read error, as the CDR3 has no conserved phenylalanine or tryptophan at its end. CDR3 DNA sequence: TGTGCCAGCAGTTTGCGGACACCGGGACAGGGAGGTACTGAAGCTTTCCTT. Residues: CASSLRTPGQGGTEAFL. This sequence joins TRBV27 and TRBJ1-1, with 9 bases identical to TRBD1. The germline V gene has CDR1 MNHEY and CDR2 SMNVEV (reference sequence). Trimming took 3 bases from V and 5 from J; bases not matched to a gene: 13. The CDR3 has 17 residues.

The genes are TRBV9 and TRBJ2-1; TRBD2 matches 9 bases. Trimming cost V 0 bases and J 3 bases; bases outside gene matches: 4. The CDR3 is 16 amino acids. From germline, CDR1 is SGDLS and CDR2 YYNGEE. CDR3 region: CASSVVPAGGYNEQFF. In DNA form, the CDR3 reads TGTGCCAGCAGCGTAGTACCAGCGGGGGGCTACAATGAGCAGTTCTTC.

The rearrangement links TRBV11-2 to TRBJ1-1, with D perhaps matching TRBD1 (6 bases). Between the trimmed V and J ends, which lost 5 bases and 1 base, there was a span of 14 bases. This CDR3 is 15 amino acids long. CDR1 is SGHAT, CDR2 FQNNGV, per germline. The CDR3 is CASSINRERNTEAFF. The CDR3 coding sequence is TGTGCCAGCAGCATCAACAGGGAAAGGAACACTGAAGCTTTCTTT.

The chain is built from TRBV7-3 and TRBJ2-2, with D possibly being TRBD2 (5 bases). CDR3 length equals 16 residues. V dropped 0 bases and J dropped 7 bases, with 15 bases sitting between them. CDR1 is SGHTA, CDR2 FQGTGA, per germline. This CDR3 is CASSLTFGSAGGELFF. DNA of the CDR3: TGTGCCAGCAGCTTAACGTTTGGTAGCGCGGGCGGGGAGCTGTTTTTT.

The chain couples TRBV15 to TRBJ2-3, with D unclear. The germline V gene encodes CDR1 LNHNV and CDR2 YYDKDF (reference sequence). The V end was cut by 1 base, the J end by 4 bases, with 9 bases between. This CDR3 is built from 14 residues. In nucleotides, the CDR3 is TGTGCCACCAGCAGAGGGGCCGTGGCAGATACGCAGTATTTT. Amino acids: CATSRGAVADTQYF.

To note about this clone: A read error may produce the germline difference seen at one junction end. CDR3 sequence: CASRDNMNFGYTF. The CDR3 DNA follows: TGTGCCAGCAGGGACAACATGAACTTTGGCTACACCTTC. The V gene is TRBV28, the J gene TRBJ1-2; D may be TRBD1 (5 bases). Per the germline V gene, CDR1 is MDHEN and CDR2 is SYDVKM. The CDR3 length is 13 residues.

The chain is built from TRBV18 and TRBJ2-7; D is uncertain. The V end was cut by 2 bases, the J end by 3 bases, with 5 bases between. CDR1 is KGHSH, CDR2 LQKENI, per germline. There are 12 residues in the CDR3. The chain's CDR3 is CASSPDFYEQYF. For the CDR3, the DNA is TGTGCCAGCTCACCAGACTTCTACGAGCAGTACTTC.

The V and J genes are TRBV30 and TRBJ2-1; D is uncertain. This CDR3 region has 12 residues. The germline V and J ends were trimmed by 1 base and 3 bases, with 4 bases remaining between them. CDR1 GTSNPN and CDR2 SVGIG come from the germline V gene (reference sequence). CDR3 nucleotide sequence: TGTGCCTGGAGTGCGAGCTACAATGAGCAGTTCTTC. Its translation: CAWSASYNEQFF.

As regards this clone: This same CDR3 is encoded by further DNA sequences in the sample. The CDR3 DNA reads as TGTGCCAGCAGCGTAGGGACGGGGGGCGCCGAGCAGTACTTC. This gives the protein CASSVGTGGAEQYF. V and J are TRBV9 and TRBJ2-7, with D perhaps TRBD2 (7 bases). The CDR3 is made up of 14 amino acids. CDR1 SGDLS and CDR2 YYNGEE come from the germline V gene. Trimming removed 0 bases at V and 6 bases at J, with 13 bases between.

The chain employs TRBV5-1 and TRBJ1-5; a possible D gene is TRBD1 (5 bases). This CDR3 contains 15 residues. Germline lookup yields CDR1 SGHRS and CDR2 YFSETQ. With 3 bases removed from V and 0 bases from J, the gap between germline ends came to 10 bases. CDR3 sequence: CASSWGEYSNQPQHF. As DNA, the CDR3 is TGCGCCAGCAGCTGGGGGGAGTATAGCAATCAGCCCCAGCATTTT.

The chain is built from TRBV18 and TRBJ1-2; 10 nucleotides align to TRBD1. The V segment lost 3 bases and the J segment 0 bases; nucleotides outside the gene matches: 1. This CDR3 contains 15 residues. The germline V gene encodes CDR1 KGHSH and CDR2 LQKENI. This CDR3 reads CASSPGTGANYGYTF. DNA for the CDR3: TGTGCCAGCTCACCGGGGACAGGGGCTAACTATGGCTACACCTTC. The whole variable domain, filled in from reference TRBV18 and TRBJ1-2, reads NAGVMQNPRHLVRRRGQEARLRCSPMKGHSHVYWYRQLPEEGLKFMVYLQKENIIDESGMPKERFSAEFPKEGPSILRIQQVVRGDSAAYFCASSPGTGANYGYTFGSGTRLTVV.

The chain recombines TRBV27 with TRBJ2-7; D is uncertain. The CDR3 contains 12 residues. Looked up from germline, CDR1 is MNHEY and CDR2 is SMNVEV (reference sequence). Trimming took 2 bases from V and 9 from J, leaving 11 bases between them. CDR3 in DNA: TGTGCCAGCAGTTTAGTCCGAGGAGCGCAGTACTTC. Residues: CASSLVRGAQYF.

The V gene is TRBV30, the J gene TRBJ1-5; no definite D call. CDR1 and CDR2 (germline): GTSNPN, SVGIG (reference sequence). The CDR3 covers 15 residues. The germline V and J ends were trimmed by 0 bases and 0 bases, with 9 bases remaining between them. The CDR3 protein is CAWSVSSLSNQPQHF. The CDR3 DNA is TGTGCCTGGAGTGTGTCGAGCCTTAGCAATCAGCCCCAGCATTTT.

The genes are TRBV27 and TRBJ2-5; D is unclear. Germline V gene lookup returns CDR1 MNHEY and CDR2 SMNVEV (reference sequence). CDR3 length equals 12 residues. V was pared by 6 bases and J by 5 bases, with 10 bases between. The CDR3: CASRQNVETQYF. The CDR3 coding sequence is TGTGCCAGCAGGCAGAACGTTGAGACCCAGTACTTC.

CDR3 nucleotides: TGTGCCAGCAGCGGGACAGGGGGTCCCGGGGAGCTGTTTTTT. Its translation: CASSGTGGPGELFF. The gene calls are TRBV2 and TRBJ2-2; 11 nucleotides match TRBD1. CDR1 is SNHLY, CDR2 FYNNEI, per germline. The CDR3 has 14 residues. V was clipped by 6 bases and J by 6 bases; unmatched bases: 3.

The CDR3 is CASSSRQGGYEQYF. For the CDR3, the DNA is TGTGCCAGCAGTTCCCGACAGGGAGGCTACGAGCAGTACTTC. This chain joins TRBV27 and TRBJ2-7; a weak D match, TRBD1 (7 bases). Germline CDR1 and CDR2: MNHEY and SMNVEV (reference sequence). Trimming pared 4 bases from V and 3 bases from J, leaving 13 bases between. This CDR3 has 14 amino acids.

This chain connects TRBV5-5 to TRBJ2-7, with a possible D match to TRBD1 (5 bases). CDR1 and CDR2 (germline): SGHKS, YYEKEE (reference sequence). Trimming shortened V by 1 base and J by 3 bases, and 5 bases separated the two germline ends. The CDR3 contains 12 residues. CDR3 in DNA: TGTGCCAGCAGCTTGACAGGCTACGAGCAGTACTTC. Translation: CASSLTGYEQYF.

This chain joins TRBV7-9 and TRBJ1-3; D not certain. Germline V gene sequence: CDR1 SEHNR, CDR2 FQNEAQ (reference sequence). V dropped 2 bases and J dropped 7 bases, with 12 bases sitting between them. The CDR3 runs 14 residues. CDR3: CASSLSGSWNTIYF. CDR3 DNA sequence: TGTGCCAGCAGCTTATCCGGGTCGTGGAACACCATATATTTT. Looking up the rest from reference TRBV7-9 and TRBJ1-3 gives the full variable domain: DTGVSQNPRHKITKRGQNVTFRCDPISEHNRLYWYRQTLGQGPEFLTYFQNEAQLEKSRLLSDRFSAERPKGSFSTLEIQRTEQGDSAMYLCASSLSGSWNTIYFGEGSWLTVV.

The chain joins TRBV5-4 to TRBJ2-3, with a weak D call TRBD2 (6 bases). This CDR3 region has 15 residues. V shed 1 base and J shed 3 bases, with 12 bases lying between them. Looked up from germline, CDR1 is SGHNT and CDR2 is YYREEE (reference sequence). The CDR3 region is CASSLSTSTTDTQYF. The CDR3 region has the DNA TGTGCCAGCAGCTTGTCAACTAGCACTACAGATACGCAGTATTTT.

V is TRBV7-3 and J is TRBJ2-7; 7 bases match TRBD1. V gave up 3 bases and J gave up 3 bases; unmatched junction bases: 2. Germline CDR1 and CDR2: SGHTA and FQGTGA. The CDR3 totals 13 residues. This CDR3 is CASSFWDSYEQYF. The CDR3 DNA is TGTGCCAGCAGCTTCTGGGACAGCTACGAGCAGTACTTC.

The J gene is TRBJ1-1, the V gene TRBV6-5; the match to TRBD1 covers 8 bases. Germline loops: CDR1 MNHEY, CDR2 SVGAGI. The CDR3 has 15 residues. Trimming at V came to 6 bases and at J to 6 bases, leaving 12 bases not matched to a gene. The CDR3 region has the DNA TGTGCCAGCAGGAAGACAGGGGTCCTCGGGGCTGAAGCTTTCTTT. Translated, it gives CASRKTGVLGAEAFF.

The chain combines TRBV5-1 with TRBJ1-4, with D uncertain. In germline, CDR1 is SGHRS, CDR2 YFSETQ. CDR3 length: 15 residues. Trimming removed 0 bases at V and 4 bases at J, with 10 bases between. In DNA, the CDR3 is TGCGCCAGCAGCTTGGCCGGGGAATATAATGAAAAACTGTTTTTT. Translating gives CASSLAGEYNEKLFF.

The chain combines TRBV30 with TRBJ2-3; a possible D gene is TRBD1 (7 bases). Germline V gene lookup returns CDR1 GTSNPN and CDR2 SVGIG (reference sequence). The CDR3 has 13 amino acids. The V end was cut by 1 base, the J end by 5 bases, with 10 bases between. The CDR3 coding sequence is TGTGCCTGGAGTGCAGGGGGAGGAGATACGCAGTATTTT. It is translated as CAWSAGGGDTQYF.

The rearrangement links TRBV6-5 to TRBJ1-6; 7 bases are a match to TRBD1. In germline, CDR1 is MNHEY, CDR2 SVGAGI. This CDR3 comprises 15 residues. Unmatched junction bases numbered 8, after V lost 3 bases and J lost 9 bases. The CDR3 loop is CASSYGQERTSPLHF. CDR3 DNA: TGTGCCAGCAGTTATGGACAGGAACGAACTTCACCCCTCCACTTT.

The chain couples TRBV7-7 to TRBJ1-2, with unresolved D. In germline, CDR1 is SSHAT, CDR2 FNYEAQ (reference sequence). The CDR3 has 15 amino acids. V shed 5 bases and J shed 2 bases, with 15 bases lying between them. The CDR3 DNA reads as TGTGCCAGCAGCCCCATACCCGACACGAACTATGGCTACACCTTC. Residues: CASSPIPDTNYGYTF.

The chain is built from TRBV7-2 and TRBJ1-5; tentatively, D is TRBD1 (6 bases). The CDR3 runs to 15 residues. V gave up 1 base and J gave up 3 bases, with 10 bases separating them. Germline CDR1 SGHTA, CDR2 FQGNSA. This CDR3 reads CASSLVGQVNQPQHF. The CDR3 nucleotides are TGTGCCAGCAGCTTAGTGGGACAAGTCAATCAGCCCCAGCATTTT.

The rearrangement joins TRBV5-1 to TRBJ1-4; 7 nucleotides match TRBD1. Germline V gene sequence: CDR1 SGHRS, CDR2 YFSETQ. CDR3 length: 15 residues. V lost 0 bases to trimming and J lost 4 bases; unmatched junction nucleotides: 3. CDR3 sequence (DNA): TGCGCCAGCAGCTTGGGGAGACAGGGTAATGAAAAACTGTTTTTT. Translating gives CASSLGRQGNEKLFF.

The chain uses TRBV6-5 and TRBJ2-5; TRBD1 is a possible D gene (6 bases). Judging by the DNA end, TRBJ2-7 fits better; the J call may be wrong. CDR3 length: 14 residues. Germline values: CDR1 MNHEY, CDR2 SVGAGI. CDR3 amino acids: CASSYSYRVNEQYF. As DNA, the CDR3 is TGTGCCAGCAGTTACTCTTACAGGGTCAACGAGCAGTACTTC.